Listed below are T cell receptor beta chains from one sample, sequenced in a study of beta chain features in type 1 diabetes. The repertoire was sequenced with immunoSEQ multiplex PCR; TCRdb's copy has only in-frame clones and lacks some. The sample holds about 140,000 clones, 6.9% seen once. The sequenced material came from central memory CD4+ T cells from blood. The receptors shown here come from a woman in her thirties in good health. Both conserved end residues are part of each CDR3.

CDR3 length	V gene	J gene	CDR3 protein
14	TRBV7-9	TRBJ2-5	CASSFGTGGETQYF
16	TRBV29-1	TRBJ1-4	CSADGGSLATNEKLFF
12	TRBV29-1	TRBJ2-5	CSVDGGEETQYF
14	TRBV28	TRBJ2-5	CASSFIGREETQYF
16	TRBV4-3	TRBJ1-5	CASSQDRQAPNQPQHF
14	TRBV11-2	TRBJ2-7	CASSLQAGVYEQYF
15	TRBV5-1	TRBJ2-1	CASSYLAGDDNEQFF
16	TRBV7-2	TRBJ2-5	CASSFSGTVRGETQYF
13	TRBV7-3	TRBJ1-1	CASGPGGDTEAFF
14	TRBV11-2	TRBJ2-7	CASSLDSGRFEQYF
15	TRBV28	TRBJ2-3	CASSQQGIETDTQYF
17	TRBV7-2	TRBJ2-7	CASSLAAVGGSSYEQYF
15	TRBV7-2	TRBJ2-5	CASSLLADKQETQYF
12	TRBV14	TRBJ2-7	CASSLYRYEQYF
12	TRBV7-3	TRBJ2-7	CASSPGGSEQYF
17	TRBV18	TRBJ2-7	CATSPGSGTGKTYEQYF